This T cell receptor beta chain originates from a study of cytomegalovirus exposure and HLA in healthy donors. Researchers ran the PCR with 60 Vbeta and 13 Jbeta primers. The data were produced by immunoSEQ multiplex PCR, yet TCRdb's version contains in-frame clones alone and is incomplete. The table has 200,000 or so clones, roughly four fifths seen once. Between the trimmed V and J ends, which lost 1 base and 0 bases, there was a span of 6 bases. Germline V gene sequence: CDR1 SEHNR, CDR2 FQNEAQ (reference sequence). The CDR3 spans 14 residues. Turning to this clone: Its target is not known.

Overall study findings and caveats: Later work associated fewer than 20,000 TCR beta sequences with HLA alleles at 0.05 false discovery rate. Cytomegalovirus association was listed for 150 or so TCR beta chains. A later analysis revealed that TCR association rates differed between HLA loci, peaking at DRB1 and bottoming out at HLA-C.

The clonotype originates from a boy aged 2 to 10 in good health and CMV-seronegative. The sample consisted of PBMCs. The chain couples TRBV7-9 to TRBJ2-5; D uncertain. CDR3 nucleotide sequence: TGTGCCAGCAGCTTAGACACCAACCAAGAGACCCAGTACTTC. The encoded protein is CASSLDTNQETQYF.